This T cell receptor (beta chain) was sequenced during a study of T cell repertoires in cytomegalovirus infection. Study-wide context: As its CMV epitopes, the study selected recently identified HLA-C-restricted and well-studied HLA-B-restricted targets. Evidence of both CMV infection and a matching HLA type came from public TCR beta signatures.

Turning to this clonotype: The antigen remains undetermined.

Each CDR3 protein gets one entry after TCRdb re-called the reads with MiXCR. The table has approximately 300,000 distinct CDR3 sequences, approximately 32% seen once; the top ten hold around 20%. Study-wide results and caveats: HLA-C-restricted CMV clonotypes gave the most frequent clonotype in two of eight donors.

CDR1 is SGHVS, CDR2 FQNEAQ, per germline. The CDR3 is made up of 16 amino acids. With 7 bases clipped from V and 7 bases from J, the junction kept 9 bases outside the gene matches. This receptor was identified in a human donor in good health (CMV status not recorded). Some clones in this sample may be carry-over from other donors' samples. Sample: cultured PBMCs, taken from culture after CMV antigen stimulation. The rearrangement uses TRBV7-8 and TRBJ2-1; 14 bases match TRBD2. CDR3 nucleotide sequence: TGTGCCAGCAACCCTACCGGGACTAGCGGGAGTAATGAGCAGTTCTTC. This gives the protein CASNPTGTSGSNEQFF.